This entry features one T cell receptor (beta chain) sequence. Clones were read by immunoSEQ multiplex PCR, and TCRdb kept only the in-frame ones, dropping some. The sample gives approximately 300,000 clones, roughly 87% of which show up once; approximately 2.2% is in the top ten. The data are from a study of blood T cell repertoires in COVID-19. V lost 3 bases and J lost 7, with 7 bases in between. Per germline, CDR1 SNHLY and CDR2 FYNNEI. The CDR3 is 12 amino acids. This chain connects TRBV2 to TRBJ1-5, with D perhaps matching TRBD1 (5 bases). The TCR originated in a man between 18 and 35 years old with active or convalescent COVID-19. The source material was peripheral blood. CDR3 DNA sequence: TGTGCCAGCAGTGATAGGGGACAGCCCCAGCATTTT. This codes for CASSDRGQPQHF.